This T cell receptor (beta chain) was captured by sequencing in a study of beta chain features in type 1 diabetes. Study-level results: Possibly, sequencing cDNA over-represented cells that had high TCR expression levels. Equally in patients and controls, PCR might preferentially amplify shorter templates. Within each of all four CD4+ subsets, Type 1 diabetes patients had TCRB CDR3s that were moderately but significantly shorter.

Sequencing targeted expressed TCRB transcripts, as all isolated RNA had been reverse transcribed. Assay: immunoSEQ multiplex PCR; the TCRdb copy retains only in-frame clones and omits some. Found here are roughly 340,000 clones, roughly 12% of them singletons; the top ten hold about 0.01%. For this clone: Its antigen remains unidentified.

Once sorted, every population was more than 95% pure. The sequenced material came from naive CD4+ T cells from blood. This sequence originates from a woman between 18 and 29 years old with type 1 diabetes.

CDR3: CASSSSSTDTQYF. CDR3 DNA sequence: TGTGCCAGCAGCTCTTCTAGCACAGATACGCAGTATTTT. The rearrangement joins TRBV7-2 to TRBJ2-3, with D unclear. The germline gives CDR1 SGHTA, CDR2 FQGNSA. The V end lost 4 bases, the J end lost 0 bases, and 5 bases lay between the germline ends. The CDR3 spans 13 residues.